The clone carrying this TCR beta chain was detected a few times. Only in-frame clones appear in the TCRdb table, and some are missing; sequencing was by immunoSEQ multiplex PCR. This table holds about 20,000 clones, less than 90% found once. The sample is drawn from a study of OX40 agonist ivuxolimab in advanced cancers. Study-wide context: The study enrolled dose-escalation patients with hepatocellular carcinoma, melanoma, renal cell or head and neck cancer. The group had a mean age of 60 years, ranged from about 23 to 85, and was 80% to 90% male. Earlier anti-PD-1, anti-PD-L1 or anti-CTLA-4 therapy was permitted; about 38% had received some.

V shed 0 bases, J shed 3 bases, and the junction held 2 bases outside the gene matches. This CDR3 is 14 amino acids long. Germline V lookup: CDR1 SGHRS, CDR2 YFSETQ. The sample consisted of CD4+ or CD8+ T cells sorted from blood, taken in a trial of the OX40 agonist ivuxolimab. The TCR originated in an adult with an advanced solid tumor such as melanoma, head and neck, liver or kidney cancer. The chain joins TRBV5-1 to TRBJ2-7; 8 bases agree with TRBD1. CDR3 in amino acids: CASSLAGTGYEQYF. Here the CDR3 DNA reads TGCGCCAGCAGCTTGGCGGGGACAGGCTACGAGCAGTACTTC.